This TCR beta chain originates from a study of beta chain features in type 1 diabetes (dated by TCRdb to between 2018 and 2020). Regarding the research as a whole: No differences in mean age, gender distribution, total cell number or subset yield were found between patients and healthy donors. Across all samples, roughly 110,000,000 sorted cells were examined, and cell number per subset correlated strongly with RNA yield. The study compared TCRB repertoires of sorted circulating CD4+ T cell subsets between recently diagnosed type 1 diabetes patients and matched healthy donors. Regulatory and stem cell-like memory subsets were obtained from only 8 patients and about 8 healthy donors, while naive and central memory subsets were obtained from all 30 or so donors.

General findings and caveats noted by the study authors: PCR might favor shorter templates, but patient and control samples were amplified and corrected together, so any skew would affect both groups equally. Because cDNA rather than genomic DNA was sequenced, highly expressing activated cells could have been over-represented, although no difference in activation and CD3 levels was found between groups. Because small numbers of individuals were included in the HLA sub-analyses, any influence of HLA type on TCRB rearrangement was left unresolved. Fewer insertions and more nucleotide deletions at VDJ recombination sites were observed in patients with type 1 diabetes, implying thymic rearrangement abnormalities. The naive, central memory and regulatory TCRB repertoires appeared to resemble one another more closely among patients than among healthy donors. A moderate but significant shortening of TCRB CDR3 length was observed in type 1 diabetes patients in all four CD4+ subsets.

CDR1 and CDR2, per the germline V gene (reference sequence), are LNHDA and SQIVND. The CDR3 measures 18 amino acids from cysteine to phenylalanine. Only the CDR3 part of the read is kept: 54 bases, read in frame from the first base. Trimming accounts for 6 bases at V and 5 bases at J, while the number of junction bases matched to no gene is 15. In this sample, this clone turned up a few times. What this receptor recognizes is not known. One base away there is no much larger clone; base qualities are not given. The entire amount of isolated RNA was reverse transcribed using the High Capacity cDNA Reverse Transcription Kit, so the sequenced TCRB transcripts were expressed ones. Deep immunoSEQ sequencing was applied to naive, central memory and regulatory T cell samples, giving an average of roughly 3.5 million total reads per sample. Sorted cells were lysed in RLT buffer and RNA was extracted with DNase-treated RNeasy Micro or Mini kits, depending on cell number. Each cell subset was processed on its own to prevent cross-contamination, while patient and healthy donor samples were processed together. Using the immunoSEQ multiplex PCR, TCRB sequences were amplified from cDNA into 87-bp fragments spanning the CDR3 region. Sequencing of the amplicons was done on the Illumina HiSeq platform. The authors' pipeline ran thus. PCR bias was computationally corrected using synthetic template baselines, reads within Hamming distance 2 were collapsed, and singletons that could not be merged were discarded. By aligning reads against IMGT, V, D and J genes, CDR3 length, and insertions or deletions at six rearrangement sites were assigned. Within each subset, clonotype counts were normalized to the number of sorted cells before true diversity and Gini coefficients were calculated with the tcR R package. Repertoire sharing was quantified using the overlap coefficient calculated on TCRB nucleotide sequences. TCRdb took over this immuneACCESS table, retaining in-frame rearrangements with V and J assigned. Such tables are incomplete; in checked studies, under half of the missing clones stem from an unresolved V gene, and the remainder is unexplained. V and J calls and clone size are as listed in that table; D and trimming were resolved from the DNA. For this sample there are hundreds of thousands of clones; 6.5% to 10% appear just once. 0.44% of the sample is in the top ten clones.

Each donor gave one peripheral blood draw, averaging approximately 0.12 L, which was collected into heparinised tubes. Using a panel that included CD45RO, CCR7, CD25, CD127, CD95 and CD27, naive, central memory, regulatory and stem cell-like memory CD4+ T cells were sorted on a BD FACSAria II. All sorted populations exceeded 95% purity. PBMCs were isolated right away by Lymphoprep density gradient centrifugation and were stained directly, without culture. So that batch effects would be minimized, each experiment stained and sorted samples in pairs, pairing one healthy donor with one patient. The sequenced material came from central memory CD4+ T cells from blood. The chain is assembled from TRBV19 and TRBJ2-3, with 12 central nucleotides matching TRBD2. This clonotype originated in a young woman in good health. The nucleotide sequence reads TGTGCCAGTAGCCCTCTACGTCGGACTAGCGGGAAGAAAGATACGCAGTATTTT. This yields the protein CASSPLRRTSGKKDTQYF.